Presented here are 32 T cell receptor beta chains from one specimen sequenced in a study of T cells after posttransplantation cyclophosphamide (dated by TCRdb to about 2016). Library method: the immunoSEQ multiplex PCR assay. The table was pulled from immuneACCESS by TCRdb, which kept in-frame rearrangements only. Such tables lose some clones; where checked, under half of the loss comes from unresolved V genes, and the rest has no known cause. In all, the sample holds about 32,000 clones, and roughly 89% of those were seen once. The ten largest clonotypes hold 15% of the sample. Sequencing used PBMCs. Receptor source: a woman in her 40s with a blood cancer, CMV-positive, and with a related stem cell donor.

The V call is TRBV4-1, the J call TRBJ2-1; TRBD2 aligns across 10 bases. This CDR3 is built from 17 residues. Per the germline V gene, CDR1 is MGHRA and CDR2 is YSYEKL. V shed 0 bases and J 2 bases; nucleotides not matched to a gene: 4. CDR3 residues: CASSQEQSGGAYNEQFF. Here the CDR3 DNA reads TGCGCCAGCAGCCAAGAACAAAGCGGGGGGGCCTACAATGAGCAGTTCTTC.

This chain connects TRBV5-4 to TRBJ2-5; D remains unclear. CDR1 is SGHNT, CDR2 YYREEE, per germline (reference sequence). Trimming shortened V by 3 bases and J by 2 bases, and 11 bases separated the two germline ends. The CDR3 sequence is 14 residues long. Written as DNA, the CDR3 is TGTGCCAGCAGCTCCACGGCAGGTCAAGAGACCCAGTACTTC. It translates to CASSSTAGQETQYF.

The gene calls are TRBV19 and TRBJ2-2; D unclear. The CDR3 consists of 13 residues. CDR1 and CDR2 (germline): LNHDA, SQIVND (reference sequence). Trimming stripped 0 bases from V and 8 bases from J, with 7 bases between. This CDR3 is CASSIEWAGELFF. DNA of the CDR3: TGTGCCAGTAGTATAGAATGGGCAGGGGAGCTGTTTTTT. Looking up the rest from reference TRBV19 and TRBJ2-2 gives the full variable domain: DGGITQSPKYLFRKEGQNVTLSCEQNLNHDAMYWYRQDPGQGLRLIYYSQIVNDFQKGDIAEGYSVSREKKESFPLTVTSAQKNPTAFYLCASSIEWAGELFFGEGSRLTVL.

Points on this clone: One junction end does not reproduce the germline sequence, and a read error may be involved. Other DNA sequences in the same sample also yield this CDR3. The rearrangement uses TRBV9 and TRBJ2-2; tentatively, D is TRBD1 (6 bases). The CDR3 covers 17 residues. Germline-derived CDR1 and CDR2 are SGDLS and YYNGEE. CDR3 nucleotides: TGTGCCAGCAGCGAACCAACAGGGATGCCGAACACTGGGGAGCTGTTTTTT. Protein product: CASSEPTGMPNTGELFF.

V and J are TRBV9 and TRBJ2-1; TRBD2 matches at 9 bases. The CDR3 has 16 amino acids. Germline V gives CDR1 SGDLS, CDR2 YYNGEE. Losses at the gene ends were 4 bases for V and 7 bases for J; bases not matched to a gene: 12. The CDR3 DNA reads as TGTGCCAGCAGCCCACGAGGATCAGCGGGGGGTAATGAGCAGTTCTTC. It is translated as CASSPRGSAGGNEQFF. Looking up the rest from reference TRBV9 and TRBJ2-1 gives the full variable domain: DSGVTQTPKHLITATGQRVTLRCSPRSGDLSVYWYQQSLDQGLQFLIQYYNGEERAKGNILERFSAQQFPDLHSELNLSSLELGDSALYFCASSPRGSAGGNEQFFGPGTRLTVL.

Written as DNA, the CDR3 is TGTGCCAGCGGGACCACAGGGGGCTGGGAAAAACTGTTTTTT. It codes for CASGTTGGWEKLFF. The chain couples TRBV28 to TRBJ1-4; TRBD1 agrees at 9 bases. The CDR3 covers 14 residues. CDR1 is MDHEN and CDR2 is SYDVKM in the germline V gene. The junction had 9 bases not matched to a gene; V was cut back by 8 bases and J by 8 bases. Supplemented by reference TRBV28 and TRBJ1-4, the full variable domain reads DVKVTQSSRYLVKRTGEKVFLECVQDMDHENMFWYRQDPGLGLRLIYFSYDVKMKEKGDIPEGYSVSREKKERFSLILESASTNQTSMYLCASGTTGGWEKLFFGSGTQLSVL.

The CDR3 nucleotides read TGTGCCAGCTCACCATTTCTTAGCCCCGAAGCTTTCTTT. This codes for CASSPFLSPEAFF. V is TRBV18 and J is TRBJ1-1; D not resolved. The CDR3 contains 13 residues. The germline gives CDR1 KGHSH, CDR2 LQKENI. Trimming removed 2 bases at V and 8 bases at J, with 12 bases between.

This chain connects TRBV7-9 to TRBJ2-2; 9 bases align to TRBD1. The CDR3 totals 17 residues. V lost 3 bases and J lost 3; bases outside the gene matches: 8. Germline lookup yields CDR1 SEHNR and CDR2 FQNEAQ (reference sequence). CDR3 DNA: TGTGCCAGCAGCTTTAATTACAGGGGGCTCGACACCGGGGAGCTGTTTTTT. Translation: CASSFNYRGLDTGELFF.

The J gene is TRBJ1-4, the V gene TRBV5-1; D gene ambiguous. Trimming removed 0 bases at V and 8 bases at J, with 11 bases between. CDR1 is SGHRS and CDR2 is YFSETQ in the germline V gene. The CDR3 runs to 14 residues. As DNA, the CDR3 is TGCGCCAGCAGCTTGGGGGCCCACTTGGAAAAACTGTTTTTT. It is translated as CASSLGAHLEKLFF.

The rearrangement links TRBV5-5 to TRBJ1-5; D ambiguous. Germline lookup yields CDR1 SGHKS and CDR2 YYEKEE (reference sequence). The V end was cut by 0 bases, the J end by 1 base, with 11 bases between. The CDR3 loop spans 16 amino acids. The CDR3: CASSLEARLSNQPQHF. CDR3 nucleotide sequence: TGTGCCAGCAGCTTGGAGGCCAGACTAAGCAATCAGCCCCAGCATTTT.

V and J are TRBV12-5 and TRBJ2-2; tentative D call: TRBD1 (5 bases). This CDR3 is 16 amino acids long. Germline CDR1 and CDR2: LGHNT and FRNRAP. Trimming removed 0 bases from V and 3 bases from J, with 11 bases in between. CDR3 in amino acids: CASGLVVRTHTGELFF. In DNA, the CDR3 is TGTGCTAGTGGTTTGGTAGTCAGGACACACACCGGGGAGCTGTTTTTT.

This clone appeared a single time. The V gene is TRBV18, the J gene TRBJ2-3; the match to TRBD2 covers 9 bases. CDR3 size: 16 residues. Germline CDR1 reads KGHSH; CDR2 reads LQKENI. The V and J ends lost 2 bases and 2 bases, in that order; junction bases with no gene match: 5. The CDR3 region is CASSPRVAGATDTQYF. The CDR3, as DNA: TGTGCCAGCTCACCAAGGGTAGCGGGGGCCACAGATACGCAGTATTTT.

The rearrangement uses TRBV10-3 and TRBJ2-1; D gene unclear. The V end lost 2 bases, the J end lost 6 bases, and 8 bases lay between the germline ends. The CDR3 consists of 13 residues. Germline V gene lookup returns CDR1 ENHRY and CDR2 SYGVKD. The CDR3 reads CAISEGHSNEQFF. The CDR3 bases are TGTGCCATCAGTGAGGGGCACAGCAATGAGCAGTTCTTC.

By share, this clone counts as medium-sized (0.01 to 0.1%). The chain employs TRBV2 and TRBJ1-1, with a tentative D call TRBD1 (6 bases). The V end was cut by 6 bases, the J end by 0 bases, with 8 bases between. The CDR3 runs 13 residues. From germline, CDR1 is SNHLY and CDR2 FYNNEI. In DNA, the CDR3 is TGTGCCAGCAGGGACAGCCTGAACACTGAAGCTTTCTTT. Amino acid sequence: CASRDSLNTEAFF.

The chain combines TRBV7-9 with TRBJ2-2, with TRBD2 as a possible D gene (7 bases). Germline CDR1 SEHNR, CDR2 FQNEAQ (reference sequence). V was cut by 6 bases and J by 4 bases, with 18 bases left in between. This CDR3 is 16 amino acids long. The CDR3 protein is CASSLPGEGITGELFF. CDR3 DNA sequence: TGTGCCAGCAGTCTCCCAGGGGAGGGAATCACCGGGGAGCTGTTTTTT.

The rearrangement links TRBV6-1 to TRBJ2-3; 10 bases agree with TRBD1. CDR1 is MNHNS, CDR2 SASEGT, per germline. J lost 4 bases, V lost 6 bases, and 7 bases had no gene match. The CDR3 consists of 15 residues. The CDR3 loop reads CASSLRDRGPDTQYF. In DNA, the CDR3 is TGTGCCAGCAGCCTCCGGGACAGGGGCCCAGATACGCAGTATTTT.

The V gene is TRBV27, the J gene TRBJ2-5; 7 nucleotides line up with TRBD1. Germline V gene lookup returns CDR1 MNHEY and CDR2 SMNVEV (reference sequence). Losses at the gene ends were 5 bases for V and 3 bases for J; bases not matched to a gene: 6. The CDR3 contains 14 residues. CDR3: CASSPRDREETQYF. The CDR3 region has the DNA TGTGCCAGCAGTCCACGAGACAGGGAAGAGACCCAGTACTTC.

CDR3 in DNA: TGTGCCAGCAGCCTCCGGACTGGGAATACGCAGTATTTT. It encodes CASSLRTGNTQYF. V usage is TRBV7-2 and J usage is TRBJ2-3, with D possibly TRBD2 on 5 matching bases. Germline V gene data show CDR1 as SGHTA and CDR2 as FQGNSA. The CDR3 runs 13 residues. Trimming stripped 5 bases from V and 7 bases from J, with 13 bases between.

This clone was detected once. CDR3 residues: CASSDEGQGLNEQFF. The CDR3 DNA is TGCGCCAGCAGTGATGAGGGACAGGGGTTAAATGAGCAGTTCTTC. The chain combines TRBV10-1 with TRBJ2-1; 10 bases are a match to TRBD1. V trimming: 3 bases; J trimming: 7 bases; junction bases outside the gene matches: 6. Per germline, CDR1 WNHNN and CDR2 SYGVQD (reference sequence). This CDR3 comprises 15 residues.

The J gene is TRBJ1-5, the V gene TRBV6-5, with D unresolved. This CDR3 is built from 14 residues. The germline gives CDR1 MNHEY, CDR2 SVGAGI. Deletions cut 5 bases from V and 7 bases from J, with 15 bases between. The CDR3 region is CASSEGGWRQPQHF. The CDR3 nucleotides read TGTGCCAGCAGTGAAGGTGGGTGGAGGCAGCCCCAGCATTTT.

The rearrangement links TRBV7-2 to TRBJ2-1; a weak D match, TRBD1 (7 bases). The CDR3 sequence is 13 residues long. Germline lookup yields CDR1 SGHTA and CDR2 FQGNSA. V lost 2 bases and J 10 bases, leaving 12 bases between the germline ends. As DNA, the CDR3 is TGTGCCAGCAGCTTACAGGGGGGCGTGGAGCAGTTCTTC. This codes for CASSLQGGVEQFF.

The chain recombines TRBV5-6 with TRBJ2-7, with TRBD1 matching 9 bases. Germline trimming cut 3 bases from V and 11 bases from J; bases unmatched to any gene: 15. The length of the CDR3 is 15 residues. Germline CDR1 is SGHDT and CDR2 is YYEEEE. The CDR3 sequence is CASSWAGDRAESKYF. The CDR3 DNA sequence: TGTGCCAGCAGCTGGGCCGGGGACAGGGCTGAGTCAAAGTACTTC.

The chain joins TRBV6-1 to TRBJ1-5, with D unresolved. The CDR3 extends over 13 amino acids. V lost 4 bases, J lost 3 bases, and 7 bases lay in between. CDR1 MNHNS and CDR2 SASEGT come from the germline V gene. The CDR3 coding sequence is TGTGCCAGCAGTGTACAGATCAATCAGCCCCAGCATTTT. This sequence encodes CASSVQINQPQHF.

The gene calls are TRBV18 and TRBJ2-2, with TRBD1 matching over 8 bases. The CDR3 is 15 amino acids. After removal of 1 base from V and 5 bases from J, the junction contained 3 bases not matched to a gene. Germline values: CDR1 KGHSH, CDR2 LQKENI. The CDR3 here is CASSPLGQATGELFF. The CDR3, as DNA: TGTGCCAGCTCACCACTGGGACAGGCGACCGGGGAGCTGTTTTTT. The whole variable domain, filled in from reference TRBV18 and TRBJ2-2, reads NAGVMQNPRHLVRRRGQEARLRCSPMKGHSHVYWYRQLPEEGLKFMVYLQKENIIDESGMPKERFSAEFPKEGPSILRIQQVVRGDSAAYFCASSPLGQATGELFFGEGSRLTVL.

The DNA for the CDR3 is TGTGCCAGCAGTGGGGAGGAGCATTCACCCCTCCACTTT. Protein product: CASSGEEHSPLHF. This rearrangement joins TRBV6-1 to TRBJ1-6; no clear D gene. The CDR3 spans 13 residues. Per germline, CDR1 MNHNS and CDR2 SASEGT. Deletions cut 4 bases from V and 8 bases from J, with 9 bases between.

The chain couples TRBV14 to TRBJ2-7, with unresolved D. The CDR3 is 16 residues long. The V gene's germline CDR1 is SGHDN and CDR2 FVKESK. The germline V and J ends were trimmed by 1 base and 0 bases, with 13 bases remaining between them. The CDR3 bases are TGTGCCAGCAGCCAAGCCTGGCCAGGTAACTCCTACGAGCAGTACTTC. It encodes CASSQAWPGNSYEQYF. The variable domain in full, with the rest retrieved from reference TRBV14 and TRBJ2-7, is EAGVTQFPSHSVIEKGQTVTLRCDPISGHDNLYWYRRVMGKEIKFLLHFVKESKQDESGMPNNRFLAERTGGTYSTLKVQPAELEDSGVYFCASSQAWPGNSYEQYFGPGTRLTVT.

V and J are TRBV4-2 and TRBJ1-2; D perhaps matches TRBD1 (5 bases). This CDR3 has 16 residues. Per germline, CDR1 LGHNA and CDR2 YNFKEQ. V was pared by 1 base and J by 4 bases, with 16 bases between. CDR3 sequence reads: CASSQAVGRVAYGYTF. CDR3 DNA: TGTGCCAGCAGCCAAGCTGTGGGCAGGGTTGCCTATGGCTACACCTTC.

This chain links TRBV6-5 with TRBJ1-2, with 9 positions matching TRBD1. This CDR3 is built from 16 residues. V shed 0 bases, J shed 8 bases, and the junction held 10 bases outside the gene matches. CDR1 is MNHEY, CDR2 SVGAGI, per germline. CDR3 protein: CASSYSEGTGLVGYTF. The CDR3 DNA reads as TGTGCCAGCAGTTACTCTGAGGGGACAGGGTTGGTCGGCTACACCTTC.

The chain carries TRBV7-9 and TRBJ1-6; 9 nucleotides align to TRBD1. CDR1 and CDR2 (germline): SEHNR, FQNEAQ (reference sequence). Trimming removed 6 bases from V and 7 bases from J; junction bases left unmatched: 7. This CDR3 spans 15 amino acids. Written as DNA, the CDR3 is TGTGCCAGCAGTTCGACAGGGGGGACCAATTCACCCCTCCACTTT. It yields the protein CASSSTGGTNSPLHF. Full variable domain (missing parts from reference TRBV7-9 and TRBJ1-6): DTGVSQNPRHKITKRGQNVTFRCDPISEHNRLYWYRQTLGQGPEFLTYFQNEAQLEKSRLLSDRFSAERPKGSFSTLEIQRTEQGDSAMYLCASSSTGGTNSPLHFGNGTRLTVT.

The chain is built from TRBV5-1 and TRBJ1-4, with D perhaps TRBD1 (5 bases). Germline loops: CDR1 SGHRS, CDR2 YFSETQ. The CDR3 is 14 residues long. Trimming left V 4 bases short and J 7 bases short, with 14 bases between. The CDR3 DNA reads TGCGCCAGCAGCCCACTCGGAGGGGCTGAAAAACTGTTTTTT. It translates to CASSPLGGAEKLFF.

The rearrangement joins TRBV5-5 to TRBJ2-7, with 9 bases identical to TRBD1. The CDR3 is 16 amino acids. Germline CDR1 SGHKS, CDR2 YYEKEE (reference sequence). The J segment lost 3 bases and the V segment lost 4 bases, leaving 11 bases of the junction unmatched. The CDR3: CASSVYTSGQGYEQYF. The CDR3 nucleotides are TGTGCCAGCAGCGTATATACTTCGGGACAGGGCTACGAGCAGTACTTC.

The rearrangement uses TRBV9 and TRBJ2-1; D not certain. Deletions cut 0 bases from V and 3 bases from J, with 7 bases between. The germline V gene has CDR1 SGDLS and CDR2 YYNGEE. The CDR3 has 14 amino acids. The CDR3 reads CASSVGLGYNEQFF. Written as DNA, the CDR3 is TGTGCCAGCAGCGTAGGACTTGGCTACAATGAGCAGTTCTTC.